This T cell receptor (beta chain) was sequenced in a study of T cells expressing NK-cell markers. Study-level background: Sequenced donors, eight in total, included seven who were HCMV-seropositive and one who was seronegative. General study points: It remained uncertain whether the expanded NKG2C+ T cell clones were specific for HCMV antigens. More than 5 donors had dominant NKG2C+ clonotypes that comprised about 1.0-7.0% of their CD8+ T cells. The leading position in the CD3+CD56-NKG2C+ fraction of a handful of donors also went to these clonotypes.

No DNA is given; TCRdb re-called the 5' RACE reads and lists each CDR3 protein once. This repertoire includes about 390,000 distinct CDR3 sequences. To note about this clonotype: Antigen unknown.

The sequenced sample was blood T cells: a sorted CD56 or NKG2C T cell subset, CD4+ or CD8+ T cells, or bulk PBMC T cells (not recorded which). The origin of this receptor is a woman in her forties or fifties in good health.

CDR3 sequence reads: CASSRLQGFEQYF. The rearrangement uses TRBV7-2 and TRBJ2-7; TCRdb indicates TRBD1, and absent DNA this call remains unverified. CDR3 size: 13 residues. Germline V gene data show CDR1 as SGHTA and CDR2 as FQGNSA.